The sequence of this T cell receptor beta chain was determined in a study of identical twins. TCRdb reanalysed the 5' RACE reads using MiXCR and keeps one entry per CDR3 protein. The table has around 1.7 million distinct CDR3 sequences, under 35% seen once; the top ten hold 0.25% to 0.3%. After removal of 6 bases from V and 0 bases from J, the junction contained 2 bases not matched to a gene. This CDR3 is 14 amino acids long. Per the germline V gene, CDR1 is MDHEN and CDR2 is SYDVKM. The source material was cord blood. The clonotype comes from a newborn girl in good health. J is TRBJ2-4 and V is TRBV28, with 7 nucleotides matching TRBD1. The CDR3 DNA reads TGTGCCAGCAGAGCAGGGGGAGCCAAAAACATTCAGTACTTC. Its translation is CASRAGGAKNIQYF.